This TCR beta chain was sequenced in a study of T cell repertoires in cytomegalovirus infection. For the study at large: CMV epitopes, recently identified HLA-C-restricted and well-studied HLA-B-restricted, were used. Public TCR beta signatures marked donors with CMV infection and the matching HLA. Study outcomes and limitations: Identification of carriers of CMV plus the relevant HLA was performed using cumulative public TCR beta family frequency. HLA-C-restricted CMV-specific TCR beta clonotypes prevailed in the ex vivo response.

TCRdb redid the calling of the reads with MiXCR, one entry per CDR3 protein. This sample has some 560,000 distinct CDR3 sequences, with about 39% found just once. Trimming stripped 3 bases from V and 1 base from J, with 4 bases between. The germline V gene has CDR1 LGHNT and CDR2 FRNRAP. This CDR3 has 12 residues. As regards this clonotype: What it recognizes is unknown.

The V call is TRBV12-5, the J call TRBJ2-7; D is undetermined. This TCR was sampled from a human donor in good health (CMV status not recorded). Some clones in this sample may be carry-over from other donors' samples. Here the sequenced sample was cultured PBMCs, taken from culture after CMV antigen stimulation. The CDR3, as DNA: TGTGCTAGTGGTTTTGGGTCCTACGAGCAGTACTTC. Its protein product is CASGFGSYEQYF.